This is a list of T cell receptor beta chains from one sample in a study of control samples from healthy donors and cancer patients. The assay was immunoSEQ multiplex PCR, and TCRdb's table has in-frame clones only and misses some. The repertoire holds about 98,000 clones, with roughly 83% as singletons. Sequencing input: blood. All receptors derive from a woman in her twenties or thirties in good health. The CDR3 runs from the conserved cysteine through the conserved F or W. D genes are given only for firm matches. Rows may omit the clone size; those that give it use once, few, many or a size class.

V: TRBV19
J: TRBJ1-2
D: NA
size: NA
CDR3: CASSIAAGDGYTF
DNA: TGTGCCAGTAGTATAGCCGCCGGGGATGGCTACACCTTC

V: TRBV5-6
J: TRBJ2-7
D: TRBD1
size: NA
CDR3: CASSSSTGGYEQYF
DNA: TGTGCCAGCAGCTCATCGACAGGGGGGTACGAGCAGTACTTC

V: TRBV10-3
J: TRBJ1-5
D: TRBD1
size: NA
CDR3: CATNTGTGGNQPQHF
DNA: TGTGCCACGAACACCGGGACAGGGGGTAATCAGCCCCAGCATTTT

V: TRBV10-3
J: TRBJ1-1
D: NA
size: few
CDR3: CAISGRQENTEAFF
DNA: TGTGCCATCAGTGGTCGACAGGAGAACACTGAAGCTTTCTTT

V: TRBV6-1
J: TRBJ1-3
D: NA
size: few
CDR3: CASSEARGVDTIYF
DNA: TGTGCCAGCAGTGAAGCTCGCGGGGTGGACACCATATATTTT

V: TRBV5-1
J: TRBJ2-1
D: TRBD1
size: NA
CDR3: CASSIQGPGQNYNEQFF
DNA: TGCGCCAGCAGCATCCAAGGCCCGGGACAGAACTACAATGAGCAGTTCTTC

V: TRBV14
J: TRBJ1-3
D: NA
size: NA
CDR3: CASSQGGISGNTIYF
DNA: TGTGCCAGCAGCCAAGGCGGGATCTCTGGAAACACCATATATTTT

V: TRBV6-5
J: TRBJ1-1
D: NA
size: NA
CDR3: CASSLGGNTEAFF
DNA: TGTGCCAGCAGTCTAGGGGGGAACACTGAAGCTTTCTTT

V: TRBV18
J: TRBJ1-5
D: TRBD1
size: NA
CDR3: CASSTGTGFNQPQHF
DNA: TGTGCCAGCTCAACCGGGACAGGCTTCAATCAGCCCCAGCATTTT

V: TRBV5-1
J: TRBJ1-4
D: TRBD1
size: NA
CDR3: CASGGLVGGGEEKLFF
DNA: TGCGCCAGCGGCGGATTGGTTGGAGGGGGCGAGGAAAAACTGTTTTTT

V: TRBV5-1
J: TRBJ2-3
D: NA
size: NA
CDR3: CASSLMRTPTDTQYF
DNA: TGCGCCAGCAGCTTGATGAGGACACCCACAGATACGCAGTATTTT

V: TRBV10-3
J: TRBJ2-1
D: NA
size: NA
CDR3: CAISESTQGLNNEQFF
DNA: TGTGCCATCAGTGAGTCGACTCAGGGGCTAAACAATGAGCAGTTCTTC

V: TRBV5-8
J: TRBJ2-7
D: TRBD1
size: NA
CDR3: CASSYSGTGPYEQYF
DNA: TGTGCCAGCAGCTATTCCGGGACAGGACCCTACGAGCAGTACTTC

V: TRBV18
J: TRBJ1-2
D: TRBD1
size: NA
CDR3: CASSPTPTGVYGYTF
DNA: TGTGCCAGCTCACCAACGCCGACAGGGGTCTATGGCTACACCTTC

V: TRBV27
J: TRBJ1-1
D: NA
size: NA
CDR3: CASRTAEAFF
DNA: TGTGCCAGCAGGACGGCTGAAGCTTTCTTT

V: TRBV7-2
J: TRBJ2-3
D: NA
size: NA
CDR3: CASSSGVDTQYF
DNA: TGTGCCAGCAGCTCGGGGGTTGATACGCAGTATTTT

V: TRBV6-6
J: TRBJ2-4
D: NA
size: NA
CDR3: CASSLEAKNIQYF
DNA: TGTGCCAGCAGCCTTGAAGCCAAAAACATTCAGTACTTC

V: TRBV6-5
J: TRBJ1-5
D: TRBD1
size: NA
CDR3: CASRLDRVVNQPQHF
DNA: TGTGCCAGCAGGCTAGACAGGGTGGTCAATCAGCCCCAGCATTTT

V: TRBV19
J: TRBJ2-3
D: NA
size: NA
CDR3: CASRGRLTDTQYF
DNA: TGTGCCAGTAGGGGCCGACTCACAGATACGCAGTATTTT

V: TRBV6-5
J: TRBJ1-4
D: NA
size: medium-sized
CDR3: CASSYEARVGKLFF
DNA: TGTGCCAGCAGTTACGAGGCTCGAGTGGGCAAACTGTTTTTT

V: TRBV2
J: TRBJ1-4
D: NA
size: NA
CDR3: CASRDSATNEKLFF
DNA: TGTGCCAGCAGGGACAGTGCAACTAATGAAAAACTGTTTTTT

V: TRBV5-4
J: TRBJ2-7
D: TRBD1
size: NA
CDR3: CASSRTGTGTYEQYF
DNA: TGTGCCAGCAGCCGCACCGGGACAGGGACCTACGAGCAGTACTTC

V: TRBV19
J: TRBJ2-1
D: NA
size: once
CDR3: CASTSRALGSYNEQFF
DNA: TGTGCCAGTACCTCACGGGCCTTGGGCTCCTACAATGAGCAGTTCTTC

V: TRBV6-1
J: TRBJ2-4
D: NA
size: NA
CDR3: CASSEVTIPTQYF
DNA: TGTGCCAGCAGTGAAGTCACAATTCCCACTCAGTACTTC

V: TRBV12-3/TRBV12-4
J: TRBJ1-5
D: NA
size: NA
CDR3: CASSLTGNQPQHF
DNA: TGTGCCAGCAGTCTTACAGGGAATCAGCCCCAGCATTTT

V: TRBV5-6
J: TRBJ1-6
D: NA
size: NA
CDR3: CASSFLWASNSPLHF
DNA: TGTGCCAGCAGCTTCTTATGGGCATCTAATTCACCCCTCCACTTT

V: TRBV5-1
J: TRBJ2-3
D: TRBD1
size: once
CDR3: CATHRGLSTDTQYF
DNA: TGCGCAACACACAGGGGGTTGAGCACAGATACGCAGTATTTT

V: TRBV5-1
J: TRBJ1-1
D: NA
size: NA
CDR3: CASSLEALKAEAFF
DNA: TGCGCCAGCAGCTTGGAAGCCCTAAAGGCTGAAGCTTTCTTT

V: TRBV4-3
J: TRBJ1-2
D: NA
size: few
CDR3: CASSQVRGFGYTF
DNA: TGCGCCAGCAGCCAAGTGCGGGGGTTTGGCTACACCTTC

V: TRBV6-5
J: TRBJ2-1
D: NA
size: NA
CDR3: CASSYRQGAYNEQFF
DNA: TGTGCCAGCAGTTACAGGCAGGGAGCCTACAATGAGCAGTTCTTC

V: TRBV24-1
J: TRBJ2-2
D: TRBD1
size: NA
CDR3: CATRDTGGGTGELFF
DNA: TGTGCCACCAGGGATACAGGGGGCGGCACCGGGGAGCTGTTTTTT

V: TRBV15
J: TRBJ2-6
D: NA
size: NA
CDR3: CATSRVQGWTTGANVLTF
DNA: TGTGCCACCAGCAGAGTCCAGGGCTGGACAACTGGGGCCAACGTCCTGACTTTC

V: TRBV2
J: TRBJ1-2
D: NA
size: NA
CDR3: CASSENWGAPGYGYTF
DNA: TGTGCCAGCAGTGAAAATTGGGGGGCCCCTGGCTATGGCTACACCTTC

V: TRBV11-2
J: TRBJ1-4
D: TRBD1
size: NA
CDR3: CASIPGQGNEKLFF
DNA: TGTGCCAGCATCCCGGGACAGGGAAATGAAAAACTGTTTTTT

V: TRBV4-3
J: TRBJ1-5
D: NA
size: few
CDR3: CASSQDHFGSLNQPQHF
DNA: TGCGCCAGCAGCCAAGATCATTTTGGCAGCCTCAATCAGCCCCAGCATTTT

V: TRBV7-8
J: TRBJ1-2
D: NA
size: NA
CDR3: CASSPIPGERGYTF
DNA: TGTGCCAGCAGTCCAATCCCCGGGGAACGGGGCTACACCTTC

V: TRBV15
J: TRBJ2-4
D: NA
size: NA
CDR3: CATSSGSRGVGAKNIQYF
DNA: TGTGCCACCAGCAGCGGGTCCCGCGGGGTGGGAGCCAAAAACATTCAGTACTTC

V: TRBV5-1
J: TRBJ1-1
D: NA
size: NA
CDR3: CASSFRGNTEAFF
DNA: TGCGCCAGCAGCTTCCGGGGGAACACTGAAGCTTTCTTT

V: TRBV19
J: TRBJ2-5
D: NA
size: NA
CDR3: CASSSDTQETQYF
DNA: TGTGCCAGTAGCTCGGACACCCAAGAGACCCAGTACTTC

V: TRBV9
J: TRBJ1-2
D: NA
size: NA
CDR3: CASSVLEGYTF
DNA: TGTGCCAGCAGCGTGTTAGAGGGATACACCTTC

V: TRBV5-1
J: TRBJ1-3
D: NA
size: once
CDR3: CASSLSISGNTIYF
DNA: TGCGCCAGCAGCTTGTCGATCTCTGGAAACACCATATATTTT

V: TRBV5-6
J: TRBJ1-3
D: NA
size: NA
CDR3: CASSPLGSSGNTIYF
DNA: TGTGCCAGCAGCCCATTGGGGAGCTCTGGAAACACCATATATTTT

V: TRBV6-4
J: TRBJ2-3
D: NA
size: NA
CDR3: CASSRDFEDTQYF
DNA: TGTGCCAGCAGTAGGGACTTCGAAGATACGCAGTATTTT

V: TRBV6-5
J: TRBJ1-5
D: NA
size: NA
CDR3: CASSGTANQPQHF
DNA: TGTGCCAGCAGCGGGACGGCCAATCAGCCCCAGCATTTT

V: TRBV29-1
J: TRBJ2-3
D: TRBD1
size: NA
CDR3: CSAGTGGRGDTQYF
DNA: TGCAGCGCCGGGACAGGGGGGCGAGGGGATACGCAGTATTTT

V: TRBV12-5
J: TRBJ2-6
D: TRBD2
size: NA
CDR3: CASGPGGSGANVLTF
DNA: TGTGCTAGTGGCCCGGGGGGGTCTGGGGCCAACGTCCTGACTTTC

V: TRBV13
J: TRBJ1-1
D: NA
size: NA
CDR3: CASSLIETNTEAFF
DNA: TGTGCCAGCAGCTTAATAGAAACAAACACTGAAGCTTTCTTT

V: TRBV2
J: TRBJ2-1
D: TRBD2
size: NA
CDR3: CASSVSAGGPGNEQFF
DNA: TGTGCCAGCAGTGTCTCAGCGGGGGGGCCGGGCAATGAGCAGTTCTTC

V: TRBV6-1
J: TRBJ2-7
D: TRBD2
size: NA
CDR3: CASSEGTSGAYEQYF
DNA: TGTGCCAGCAGTGAAGGGACTAGCGGGGCCTACGAGCAGTACTTC

V: TRBV5-1
J: TRBJ1-2
D: NA
size: NA
CDR3: CASSLNPVSYGYTF
DNA: TGCGCCAGCAGCTTGAACCCAGTTAGCTATGGCTACACCTTC

V: TRBV4-3
J: TRBJ2-1
D: NA
size: few
CDR3: CASSPEGSSYNEQFF
DNA: TGCGCCAGCAGCCCGGAGGGGAGCTCCTACAATGAGCAGTTCTTC

V: TRBV10-3
J: TRBJ1-4
D: TRBD1
size: NA
CDR3: CAISRDRGGEKLFF
DNA: TGTGCCATCAGTCGGGACAGGGGTGGCGAAAAACTGTTTTTT

V: TRBV7-2
J: TRBJ1-6
D: TRBD1
size: NA
CDR3: CASSSPRDRGRVVNSPLHF
DNA: TGTGCCAGCAGTTCCCCTCGGGACAGAGGTCGAGTAGTTAATTCACCCCTCCACTTT

V: TRBV6-5
J: TRBJ2-7
D: NA
size: NA
CDR3: CASSYSTTYEQYF
DNA: TGTGCCAGCAGTTACTCGACAACCTACGAGCAGTACTTC